This T cell receptor beta chain was sequenced during a study of shared clonotypes between healthy human individuals. Study-level findings and limits: Clonotypes shared by all four sorted-subset donors had higher generation probabilities than non-shared clonotypes. Sequencing of the sorted subsets was shown by rarefaction to be incomplete despite large depth.

Here immunoSEQ multiplex PCR was the method, and the copy in TCRdb shows in-frame clones only, minus some. The repertoire holds roughly 1,100,000 clones, approximately 70% seen once, with approximately 1.5% in the top ten. From germline, CDR1 is ENHRY and CDR2 SYGVKD. V dropped 0 bases and J dropped 3 bases, with 9 bases sitting between them. This CDR3 is built from 14 residues. Concerning this clone: Its cognate antigen is unknown.

The TCR was taken from a man between 18 and 35 years old in good health. Sequenced input: memory CD4+ T cells sorted from blood. Noted subset: CD45RA-negative fraction. This chain uses TRBV10-3 with TRBJ2-7; D is perhaps TRBD1 (5 bases). The CDR3 nucleotides read TGTGCCATCAGTGAGTCGGACACCTTCTACGAGCAGTACTTC. It specifies CAISESDTFYEQYF.